This TCR beta chain was profiled in a study of PD-1 blockade in classical Hodgkin lymphoma. In germline, CDR1 is SEHNR, CDR2 FQNEAQ (reference sequence). The CDR3 runs 15 residues. V was pared by 3 bases and J by 4 bases, with 12 bases between. A remark on this clone: No antigen is known for it.

This table comes from immunoSEQ multiplex PCR, and its TCRdb copy is limited to in-frame clones, with some not included. The sample shows about 98,000 clones, roughly 89% of them seen only once. With no exception, relapse followed autologous stem cell transplantation in all patients, and brentuximab vedotin exposure varied. Overall study results and limits: Newly diagnosed patients reportedly trailed healthy donors in baseline TCR diversity.

This receptor was identified in a human donor with classical Hodgkin lymphoma. The sample here was peripheral blood mononuclear cells (PBMCs), taken at baseline. The rearrangement uses TRBV7-9 and TRBJ1-4; D is undetermined. The CDR3 DNA is TGTGCCAGCAGCTTTGGAGAGGGCGATAATGAAAAACTGTTTTTT. Residues: CASSFGEGDNEKLFF.